This TCR beta chain came from a study of identical twins. Study results and caveats: Out-of-frame alpha sequences that twins shared showed excess low generation probability. The more abundant beta clonotypes in cord blood had fewer insertions, and memory repertoires did not show this.

The germline CDR1 and CDR2 sequences are SSHAT and FNYEAQ (reference sequence). The CDR3 consists of 15 residues. TCRdb redid the calling of the 5' RACE reads with MiXCR, one entry per CDR3 protein. This table has 200,000 to 250,000 distinct CDR3 sequences, 10% appearing once. On this clonotype: Its antigen is unknown. The junction departs from the called germline gene at one end, perhaps through a read error.

The chain employs TRBV7-7 and TRBJ2-1; D not certain. Sample: memory T cells sorted from blood. The origin of this receptor is a man aged 45-65 years in good health. The CDR3 reads CASSLDLAPYNEQFF. Written as DNA, the CDR3 is TGTGCTAGCAGCTTAGATTTGGCCCCCTACAATGAGCAGTTCTTC.